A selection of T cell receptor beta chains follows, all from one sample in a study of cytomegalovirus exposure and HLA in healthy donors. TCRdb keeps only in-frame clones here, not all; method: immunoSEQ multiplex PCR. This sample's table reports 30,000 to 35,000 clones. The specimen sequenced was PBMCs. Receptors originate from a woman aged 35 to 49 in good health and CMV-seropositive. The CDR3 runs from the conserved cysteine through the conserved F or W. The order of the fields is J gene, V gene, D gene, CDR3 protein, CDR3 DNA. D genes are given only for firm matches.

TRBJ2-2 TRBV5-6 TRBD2 CASSLVVAGGTTGELFF TGTGCCAGCAGCTTGGTCGTAGCGGGAGGTACCACCGGGGAGCTGTTTTTT
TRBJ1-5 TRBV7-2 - CASSLLNQPQHF TGTGCCAGCAGCTTATTAAATCAGCCCCAGCATTTT
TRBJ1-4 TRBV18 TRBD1 CASSKQGGDEKLFF TGTGCCAGCTCAAAACAGGGGGGAGATGAAAAACTGTTTTTT
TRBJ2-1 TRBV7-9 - CASSLSGEPDNEQFF TGTGCCAGCAGCTTATCGGGAGAACCCGACAATGAGCAGTTCTTC
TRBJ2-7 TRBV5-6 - CASSLRSTGLLYEQYF TGTGCCAGCAGCTTGAGGTCAACAGGTCTACTCTACGAGCAGTACTTC
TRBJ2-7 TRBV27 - CASSLGSGTYEQYF TGTGCCAGCAGTTTAGGAAGCGGTACCTACGAGCAGTACTTC
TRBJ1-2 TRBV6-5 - CASSHREGYGYTF TGTGCCAGCAGTCACAGGGAGGGGTATGGCTACACCTTC
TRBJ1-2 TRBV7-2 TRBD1 CASSRTGGNYGYTF TGTGCCAGCAGCCGGACAGGGGGTAACTATGGCTACACCTTC
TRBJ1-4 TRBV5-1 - CASSFWGGRTTNEKLFF TGCGCCAGCAGCTTCTGGGGGGGCAGGACAACTAATGAAAAACTGTTTTTT
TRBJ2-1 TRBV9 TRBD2 CASISGLAAYNEQFF TGTGCCAGCATCTCGGGGCTAGCGGCTTACAATGAGCAGTTCTTC
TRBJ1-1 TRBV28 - CASSTPSGFVTEAFF TGTGCCAGCAGTACCCCTTCAGGGTTTGTCACTGAAGCTTTCTTT
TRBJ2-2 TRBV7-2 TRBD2 CASSSSYPGGGLFF TGTGCCAGCAGCTCCTCGTATCCGGGAGGGGGGCTGTTTTTT
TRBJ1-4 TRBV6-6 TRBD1 CASSYSPQGAVEKLFF TGTGCCAGCAGTTACTCCCCACAGGGGGCAGTTGAAAAACTGTTTTTT
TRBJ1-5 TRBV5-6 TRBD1 CASSLGTASSQPQHF TGTGCCAGCAGCCTTGGGACAGCTTCTAGTCAGCCCCAGCATTTT
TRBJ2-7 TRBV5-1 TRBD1 CASSYRRTGEQYF TGCGCCAGCAGCTATAGGCGGACAGGGGAGCAGTACTTC
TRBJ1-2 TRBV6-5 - CASSYLYSGLYGYTF TGTGCCAGCAGTTACTTATATTCTGGGCTCTATGGCTACACCTTC
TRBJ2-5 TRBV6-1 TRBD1 CASSEEELTGVWERTQYF TGTGCCAGCAGTGAAGAAGAATTAACAGGGGTGTGGGAGAGGACCCAGTACTTC